These 4 T cell receptor beta chains originate from one sample sequenced in a study of TIL therapy for anti-PD-1-resistant metastatic lung cancer. Time point denoted: pre-treatment sample, taken before nivolumab and TIL therapy. Sequencing used immunoSEQ v3. Measured with immunoSEQ multiplex PCR; TCRdb has only the in-frame clones, and not every one. The sample shows about 52,000 clones, 70% to 80% of them seen only once. The sequencing used blood, collected at baseline. These receptors were obtained from a woman aged 30 to 85 with non-small cell lung cancer.

The genes are TRBV15 and TRBJ1-4, with 7 bases fitting TRBD1. V lost 3 bases, J lost 3 bases, and 4 bases stayed unmatched. The CDR3 loop spans 15 amino acids. The germline gives CDR1 LNHNV, CDR2 YYDKDF (reference sequence). CDR3 in amino acids: CATSSGQAANEKLFF. The CDR3 DNA follows: TGTGCCACCAGCAGCGGACAGGCAGCTAATGAAAAACTGTTTTTT.

CDR3 sequence (DNA): TGCGCCAGCGGAGGCGTTGGGGGGAACACTGAAGCTTTCTTT. As protein: CASGGVGGNTEAFF. The V gene is TRBV10-2, the J gene TRBJ1-1; D is perhaps TRBD1 (5 bases). Germline CDR1 WSHSY, CDR2 SAAADI. Trimming cost V 8 bases and J 1 base, with 14 bases left between them. This CDR3 spans 14 amino acids.

The chain couples TRBV5-1 to TRBJ1-1; D might be TRBD1 (6 bases). CDR3 size: 13 residues. V gave up 0 bases and J gave up 3 bases, with 6 bases separating them. From germline, CDR1 is SGHRS and CDR2 YFSETQ. In nucleotides, the CDR3 is TGCGCCAGCAGCTTGGACAGGGACACTGAAGCTTTCTTT. Translating it yields CASSLDRDTEAFF.

The J gene is TRBJ1-3, the V gene TRBV6-6, with D unresolved. V lost 6 bases, J lost 0 bases, and 15 bases lay in between. There are 16 residues in the CDR3. Germline loops: CDR1 MNHNY, CDR2 SVGAGI (reference sequence). The CDR3 here is CASSLEGGNSGNTIYF. The CDR3 region has the DNA TGTGCCAGCAGCCTGGAGGGTGGGAACTCTGGAAACACCATATATTTT.